The clone carrying this T cell receptor (beta chain) showed up many times. As yet, its antigen is unknown. This record belongs to a study of early T cells in non-severe SARS-CoV-2 infection. Overall study context: The chains were unpaired, and the sequenced material was bulk RNA from unsorted whole blood.

TCRdb analysed the 5' RACE reads with MiXCR anew, one entry per CDR3 protein. The table includes more than 90,000 distinct CDR3 sequences, 9.5% to 12% detected once. Study-wide points: VDJdb matching skewed toward anti-spike CD8 responses, missing private and CD4 specificities.

Sequencing used whole blood. This sequence was found in an adult who was a healthcare worker with PCR-confirmed SARS-CoV-2 infection or an uninfected control (not recorded which).

This CDR3 is CASSLARGETQYF. The CDR3 region has the DNA TGTGCCAGCAGCCTGGCCAGGGGAGAGACCCAGTACTTC. V and J are TRBV27 and TRBJ2-5; D is possibly TRBD1 (6 bases). The germline gives CDR1 MNHEY, CDR2 SMNVEV (reference sequence). CDR3 size: 13 residues. Between the trimmed V and J ends, which lost 6 bases and 4 bases, there was a span of 12 bases.